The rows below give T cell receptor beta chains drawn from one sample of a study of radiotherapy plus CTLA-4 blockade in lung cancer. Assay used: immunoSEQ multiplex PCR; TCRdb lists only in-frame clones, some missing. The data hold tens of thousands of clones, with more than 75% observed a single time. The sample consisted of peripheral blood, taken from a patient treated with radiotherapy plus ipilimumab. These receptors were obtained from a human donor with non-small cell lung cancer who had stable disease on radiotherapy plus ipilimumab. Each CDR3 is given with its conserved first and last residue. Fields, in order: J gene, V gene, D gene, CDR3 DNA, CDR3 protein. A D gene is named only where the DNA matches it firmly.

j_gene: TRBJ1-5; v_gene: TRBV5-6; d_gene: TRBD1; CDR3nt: TGTGCCAGCAGCTTGGGAAGTCCGGGACAGAATAGCAATCAGCCCCAGCATTTT; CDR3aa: CASSLGSPGQNSNQPQHF
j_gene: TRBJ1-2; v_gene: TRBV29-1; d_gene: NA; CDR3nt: TGCAGCGTTGAGTCAGGATCTGGCTATGGCTACACCTTC; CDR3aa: CSVESGSGYGYTF
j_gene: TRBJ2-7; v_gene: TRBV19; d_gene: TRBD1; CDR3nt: TGTGCCAGTAGTATTAGAGGGACAGTCTACGCCTACGAGCAGTACTTC; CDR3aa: CASSIRGTVYAYEQYF
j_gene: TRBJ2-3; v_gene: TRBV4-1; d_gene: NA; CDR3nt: TGCGCCAGCAGCCAAGCCAGGGGCGGCACAGATACGCAGTATTTT; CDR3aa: CASSQARGGTDTQYF
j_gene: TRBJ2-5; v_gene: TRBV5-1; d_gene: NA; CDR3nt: TGCGCCAGCAGCTTGGGGGGGGGCCAGGAGACCCAGTACTTC; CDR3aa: CASSLGGGQETQYF
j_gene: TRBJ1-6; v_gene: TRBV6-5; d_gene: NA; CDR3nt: TGTGCCAGCAGTTACGGACAGATCTACAATTCACCCCTCCACTTT; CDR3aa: CASSYGQIYNSPLHF
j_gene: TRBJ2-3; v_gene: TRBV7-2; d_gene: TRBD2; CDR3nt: TGTGCCAGCAGCTTTCCGCTAGCGGGGGGCGCCCTCGATACGCAGTATTTT; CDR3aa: CASSFPLAGGALDTQYF
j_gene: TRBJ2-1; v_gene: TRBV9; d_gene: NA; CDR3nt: TGTGCCAGCAGCGTAGGGTCTGAGCAGTTCTTC; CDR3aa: CASSVGSEQFF
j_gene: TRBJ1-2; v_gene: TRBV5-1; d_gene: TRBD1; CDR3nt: TGCGCCAGCAGCTTCGAGGGGGCGGGCTATGGCTACACCTTC; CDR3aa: CASSFEGAGYGYTF
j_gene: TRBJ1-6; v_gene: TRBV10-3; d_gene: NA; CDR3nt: TGTGCCACCCTCCGGGACGTTCTCTCTTTGCCCCTCCACTTT; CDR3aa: CATLRDVLSLPLHF
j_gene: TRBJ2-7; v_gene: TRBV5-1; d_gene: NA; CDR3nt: TGCGCCAGCAGCTTCTCAGGACGGACGAGCTCCTACGAGCAGTACTTC; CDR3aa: CASSFSGRTSSYEQYF
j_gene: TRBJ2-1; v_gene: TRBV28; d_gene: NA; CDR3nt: TGTGCCAGCAGTGGCGGGACTCCCACCTCCTACAATGAGCAGTTCTTC; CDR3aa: CASSGGTPTSYNEQFF
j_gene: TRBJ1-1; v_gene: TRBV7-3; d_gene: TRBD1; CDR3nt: TGTGCCAGCAGCTCCCGACAGGGGAGAAACACTGAAGCTTTCTTT; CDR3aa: CASSSRQGRNTEAFF
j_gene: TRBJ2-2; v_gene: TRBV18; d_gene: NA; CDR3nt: TGTGCCAGCTCACAGGGAGTGGACACCGGGGAGCTGTTTTTT; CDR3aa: CASSQGVDTGELFF
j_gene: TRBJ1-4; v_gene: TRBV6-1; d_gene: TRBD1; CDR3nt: TGTGCCAGCAGTACTATTCCGGGGACAGATGAAAAACTGTTTTTT; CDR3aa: CASSTIPGTDEKLFF
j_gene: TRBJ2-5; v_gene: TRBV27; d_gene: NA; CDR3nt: TGTGCCAGCAGTTTATCGAGAGGCGAGACCCAGTACTTC; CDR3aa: CASSLSRGETQYF